Shown below are 28 T cell receptor beta chains from a single sample sequenced in a study of cytomegalovirus exposure and HLA in healthy donors. The PCR used 60 Vbeta and 13 Jbeta primers. TCRdb keeps only in-frame clones here, not all; method: immunoSEQ multiplex PCR. The table includes some 100,000 clones, 84% detected once. Sequenced sample: PBMCs. Receptors were obtained from a woman aged 18 to 35 in good health and CMV-seronegative.

The J gene is TRBJ1-1, the V gene TRBV11-2; tentative D call: TRBD1 (6 bases). Trimming pared 2 bases from V and 2 bases from J, leaving 12 bases between. Per the germline V gene, CDR1 is SGHAT and CDR2 is FQNNGV. The CDR3 sequence is 15 residues long. The CDR3 DNA is TGTGCCAGCAGCTTACTAACAGGGTCAAACACTGAAGCTTTCTTT. Translating gives CASSLLTGSNTEAFF.

The genes are TRBV7-9 and TRBJ1-1; D is undetermined. Germline assignment: CDR1 SEHNR and CDR2 FQNEAQ (reference sequence). V shed 3 bases and J shed 4 bases, with 12 bases lying between them. The CDR3 loop spans 14 amino acids. DNA for the CDR3: TGTGCCAGCAGCTTTCCCGGGTTGGCCACTGAAGCTTTCTTT. Translation gives CASSFPGLATEAFF.

The V gene is TRBV7-2, the J gene TRBJ1-1; 9 bases map to TRBD1. The CDR3 extends over 15 amino acids. Trimming removed 5 bases from V and 4 bases from J; junction bases left unmatched: 8. Per the germline V gene, CDR1 is SGHTA and CDR2 is FQGNSA. The CDR3 nucleotides read TGTGCCAGCAGCCTGGGACAGGGAGTGAGCACTGAAGCTTTCTTT. This encodes CASSLGQGVSTEAFF.

The CDR3 reads CASAGTGQNEQFF. DNA for the CDR3: TGTGCCAGCGCAGGGACAGGCCAGAATGAGCAGTTCTTC. V is TRBV2 and J is TRBJ2-1; 8 bases align to TRBD1. The CDR3 runs 13 residues. V trimming: 8 bases; J trimming: 7 bases; junction bases outside the gene matches: 7. The germline V gene encodes CDR1 SNHLY and CDR2 FYNNEI.

This clone was observed a single time. The chain carries TRBV5-4 and TRBJ2-3, with 10 bases identical to TRBD1. This CDR3 is built from 17 residues. V was clipped by 4 bases and J by 2 bases; unmatched bases: 10. In germline, CDR1 is SGHNT, CDR2 YYREEE (reference sequence). The CDR3 sequence is CASSKEGQGYNTDTQYF. In nucleotides, the CDR3 is TGTGCCAGCAGCAAGGAGGGACAGGGGTATAACACAGATACGCAGTATTTT.

The chain couples TRBV5-6 to TRBJ2-4; possibly TRBD1 for D (6 bases). This CDR3 comprises 15 residues. The V end lost 2 bases, the J end lost 1 base, and 10 bases lay between the germline ends. Germline CDR1 SGHDT, CDR2 YYEEEE. DNA of the CDR3: TGTGCCAGCAGCTTTTCAGGGGAGGCCAAAAACATTCAGTACTTC. Its translation is CASSFSGEAKNIQYF. Looking up the rest from reference TRBV5-6 and TRBJ2-4 gives the full variable domain: DAGVTQSPTHLIKTRGQQVTLRCSPKSGHDTVSWYQQALGQGPQFIFQYYEEEERQRGNFPDRFSGHQFPNYSSELNVNALLLGDSALYLCASSFSGEAKNIQYFGAGTRLSVL.

The chain carries TRBV14 and TRBJ2-2, with a possible D match to TRBD1 (6 bases). Germline-derived CDR1 and CDR2 are SGHDN and FVKESK. The CDR3 extends over 16 amino acids. V dropped 4 bases and J dropped 2 bases, with 14 bases sitting between them. The CDR3 here is CASSPYRAANTGELFF. The CDR3 region has the DNA TGTGCCAGCAGCCCCTACAGGGCAGCCAACACCGGGGAGCTGTTTTTT.

The genes are TRBV19 and TRBJ2-5; TRBD2 is a possible D gene (6 bases). CDR3 length: 13 residues. Germline V gives CDR1 LNHDA, CDR2 SQIVND (reference sequence). Trimming removed 6 bases from V and 5 bases from J, with 13 bases in between. This chain's CDR3 is CASREGSGETQYF. As DNA, the CDR3 is TGTGCCAGTAGGGAGGGTTCAGGCGAGACCCAGTACTTC. The full variable domain, its missing parts supplied by reference TRBV19 and TRBJ2-5, is DGGITQSPKYLFRKEGQNVTLSCEQNLNHDAMYWYRQDPGQGLRLIYYSQIVNDFQKGDIAEGYSVSREKKESFPLTVTSAQKNPTAFYLCASREGSGETQYFGPGTRLLVL.

The chain carries TRBV5-5 and TRBJ1-6; D ambiguous. The V end lost 1 base, the J end lost 9 bases, and 11 bases lay between the germline ends. CDR3 length: 14 amino acids. Germline V gene sequence: CDR1 SGHKS, CDR2 YYEKEE (reference sequence). The CDR3 protein is CASSLRTEASPLHF. The CDR3 DNA reads TGTGCCAGCAGCTTGAGGACGGAGGCTTCACCCCTCCACTTT. Variable domain in full (rest from reference TRBV5-5 and TRBJ1-6): DAGVTQSPTHLIKTRGQQVTLRCSPISGHKSVSWYQQVLGQGPQFIFQYYEKEERGRGNFPDRFSARQFPNYSSELNVNALLLGDSALYLCASSLRTEASPLHFGNGTRLTVT.

The V gene is TRBV21-1, the J gene TRBJ2-7; TRBD2 is the table's D call and was not checked against the DNA. TRBV21-1 counts as a pseudogene. This CDR3 is 16 amino acids long. Here the CDR3 DNA reads TGTGCCAGCAACTCTAGCGGGAGGGCTAGGCGCTACGAGCAGTACTTC. Translated: CASNSSGRARRYEQYF.

J is TRBJ2-2 and V is TRBV7-8; 9 bases map to TRBD2. Germline V gene lookup returns CDR1 SGHVS and CDR2 FQNEAQ. The CDR3 covers 16 residues. The V gene end was trimmed by 6 bases and the J gene end by 4 bases; junction bases not matched to a gene: 9. DNA of the CDR3: TGTGCCAGCAGGAAAGGGCGGGGGGGCCGCACCGGGGAGCTGTTTTTT. Protein: CASRKGRGGRTGELFF.

The V and J genes are TRBV19 and TRBJ1-3; D might be TRBD1 (5 bases). The ends were cut back, 7 bases at V and 4 bases at J, with 11 bases in the middle. Germline V gene data show CDR1 as LNHDA and CDR2 as SQIVND (reference sequence). The CDR3 spans 13 residues. The CDR3 bases are TGTGCCAGTACGGGGGAAATCGGAAACACCATATATTTT. Its protein product is CASTGEIGNTIYF.

This clone was found once. The rearrangement joins TRBV30 to TRBJ1-4, with 8 bases identical to TRBD1. V was pared by 1 base and J by 0 bases, with 13 bases of the junction left unmatched. The germline V gene encodes CDR1 GTSNPN and CDR2 SVGIG (reference sequence). This CDR3 has 19 amino acids. CDR3 amino acids: CAWSGRGQGDSATNEKLFF. DNA of the CDR3: TGTGCCTGGAGTGGACGAGGACAGGGAGATAGTGCAACTAATGAAAAACTGTTTTTT.

The chain links TRBV5-8 to TRBJ2-3; 10 bases agree with TRBD2. Germline V lookup: CDR1 SGHTS, CDR2 YDEGEE. The length of the CDR3 is 16 residues. The V and J ends lost 0 bases and 5 bases, in that order; junction bases with no gene match: 6. CDR3: CASSLGLAGEKDTQYF. CDR3 coding DNA: TGTGCCAGCAGCTTGGGGCTAGCGGGGGAAAAAGATACGCAGTATTTT. Filled out from reference TRBV5-8 and TRBJ2-3, the complete variable domain reads EAGVTQSPTHLIKTRGQQATLRCSPISGHTSVYWYQQALGLGLQFLLWYDEGEERNRGNFPPRFSGRQFPNYSSELNVNALELEDSALYLCASSLGLAGEKDTQYFGPGTRLTVL.

A single count supports this clone. This sequence joins TRBV9 and TRBJ2-1; 8 nucleotides agree with TRBD2. Germline V gene data show CDR1 as SGDLS and CDR2 as YYNGEE. CDR3 length: 15 residues. V was pared by 1 base and J by 0 bases, with 0 bases of the junction left unmatched. This CDR3 is CASSVSGSSYNEQFF. CDR3 DNA sequence: TGTGCCAGCAGCGTAAGCGGGAGCTCCTACAATGAGCAGTTCTTC.

This chain joins TRBV19 and TRBJ1-1, with TRBD1 identical over 8 bases. J lost 5 bases, V lost 6 bases, and 11 bases had no gene match. CDR3 size: 15 residues. Per the germline V gene, CDR1 is LNHDA and CDR2 is SQIVND (reference sequence). CDR3 sequence: CASRFVDRALTEAFF. The CDR3 coding sequence is TGTGCCAGTAGGTTTGTGGACAGGGCCTTAACTGAAGCTTTCTTT.

V usage is TRBV28 and J usage is TRBJ1-1; D is undetermined. V lost 3 bases and J 5 bases, leaving 7 bases between the germline ends. This CDR3 is built from 12 residues. Germline-derived CDR1 and CDR2 are MDHEN and SYDVKM. The CDR3 loop reads CASSFGRTEAFF. CDR3 in DNA: TGTGCCAGCAGTTTCGGGAGGACTGAAGCTTTCTTT.

This chain connects TRBV29-1 to TRBJ2-3; 8 bases line up with TRBD1. Germline V gene data show CDR1 as SQVTM and CDR2 as ANQGSEA. Trimming removed 3 bases from V and 5 bases from J; junction bases left unmatched: 4. The CDR3 length is 13 residues. The CDR3 DNA is TGCAGCGTTGATACAGGGGGATTAGATACGCAGTATTTT. Amino acids: CSVDTGGLDTQYF.

This chain uses TRBV5-5 with TRBJ2-3; 11 bases agree with TRBD1. Germline loops: CDR1 SGHKS, CDR2 YYEKEE (reference sequence). The CDR3 has 16 residues. Germline trimming cut 2 bases from V and 4 bases from J; bases unmatched to any gene: 6. In DNA form, the CDR3 reads TGTGCCAGCAGCTTTTCCGCGGGACAGGGGGCAGATACGCAGTATTTT. Its protein product is CASSFSAGQGADTQYF.

In its sample, this clone was seen once. The chain is built from TRBV4-3 and TRBJ1-2; D might be TRBD1 (5 bases). The V gene's germline CDR1 is LGHNA and CDR2 YSLEER. V was pared by 0 bases and J by 8 bases, with 13 bases between. This CDR3 has 14 amino acids. CDR3 DNA sequence: TGCGCCAGCAGCCAAGACGGAAGGGGTGGGGGCTACACCTTC. Translating gives CASSQDGRGGGYTF.

The chain links TRBV5-6 to TRBJ1-1, with D possibly being TRBD1 (5 bases). V was clipped by 7 bases and J by 4 bases, with 17 bases between them. Germline lookup yields CDR1 SGHDT and CDR2 YYEEEE. This CDR3 has 14 amino acids. CDR3 loop: CASEPGGGSTEAFF. The CDR3, as DNA: TGTGCCAGCGAGCCCGGGGGGGGGTCCACTGAAGCTTTCTTT.

The rearrangement joins TRBV7-9 to TRBJ2-7, with D possibly being TRBD1 (5 bases). Trimming left V 1 base short and J 11 bases short, with 12 bases between. The length of the CDR3 is 12 residues. Germline values: CDR1 SEHNR, CDR2 FQNEAQ (reference sequence). CDR3 residues: CASSLVSGMKYF. CDR3 nucleotide sequence: TGTGCCAGCAGCTTAGTATCAGGGATGAAGTACTTC.

V is TRBV2 and J is TRBJ1-2, with unresolved D. The germline V gene has CDR1 SNHLY and CDR2 FYNNEI. This CDR3 comprises 11 residues. Trimming took 3 bases from V and 7 from J, leaving 6 bases between them. CDR3 sequence: CASSDTSGYTF. Written as DNA, the CDR3 is TGTGCCAGCAGTGATACGAGTGGCTACACCTTC.

The gene calls are TRBV27 and TRBJ2-5; a possible D gene is TRBD1 (6 bases). Trimming pared 5 bases from V and 3 bases from J, leaving 13 bases between. The germline V gene encodes CDR1 MNHEY and CDR2 SMNVEV (reference sequence). This CDR3 is built from 14 residues. CDR3 sequence reads: CASSTQDREETQYF. The CDR3 nucleotides are TGTGCCAGCAGTACCCAGGACAGAGAAGAGACCCAGTACTTC.

This chain uses TRBV29-1 with TRBJ1-1; 7 bases map to TRBD1. CDR3 length: 12 amino acids. Germline lookup yields CDR1 SQVTM and CDR2 ANQGSEA. V trimming: 7 bases; J trimming: 1 base; junction bases outside the gene matches: 3. The CDR3, as DNA: TGCAGCGGACGGACAGGGAACACTGAAGCTTTCTTT. Its translation is CSGRTGNTEAFF. Supplemented by reference TRBV29-1 and TRBJ1-1, the full variable domain reads SAVISQKPSRDICQRGTSLTIQCQVDSQVTMMFWYRQQPGQSLTLIATANQGSEATYESGFVIDKFPISRPNLTFSTLTVSNMSPEDSSIYLCSGRTGNTEAFFGQGTRLTVV.

This chain connects TRBV27 to TRBJ2-1; no reliable D call. Trimming removed 3 bases from V and 0 bases from J, with 3 bases in between. This CDR3 comprises 13 residues. The germline CDR1 and CDR2 sequences are MNHEY and SMNVEV (reference sequence). The CDR3 nucleotides read TGTGCCAGCAGTTTCAGCTCCTACAATGAGCAGTTCTTC. Protein sequence: CASSFSSYNEQFF.

CDR3 region: CASSLVPTGQRYGYTF. In DNA form, the CDR3 reads TGTGCCAGCAGCTTGGTCCCGACAGGCCAGCGCTATGGCTACACCTTC. The V and J genes are TRBV5-6 and TRBJ1-2, with D perhaps TRBD1 (6 bases). Trimming pared 0 bases from V and 4 bases from J, leaving 16 bases between. CDR1 is SGHDT, CDR2 YYEEEE, per germline. The CDR3 has 16 amino acids.

The gene calls are TRBV27 and TRBJ1-2, with a tentative D call TRBD1 (5 bases). In germline, CDR1 is MNHEY, CDR2 SMNVEV (reference sequence). This CDR3 spans 14 amino acids. V gave up 3 bases and J gave up 5 bases, with 13 bases separating them. The CDR3 is CASSFAGTGYGYTF. The CDR3 DNA follows: TGTGCCAGCAGTTTTGCGGGGACGGGATATGGCTACACCTTC.